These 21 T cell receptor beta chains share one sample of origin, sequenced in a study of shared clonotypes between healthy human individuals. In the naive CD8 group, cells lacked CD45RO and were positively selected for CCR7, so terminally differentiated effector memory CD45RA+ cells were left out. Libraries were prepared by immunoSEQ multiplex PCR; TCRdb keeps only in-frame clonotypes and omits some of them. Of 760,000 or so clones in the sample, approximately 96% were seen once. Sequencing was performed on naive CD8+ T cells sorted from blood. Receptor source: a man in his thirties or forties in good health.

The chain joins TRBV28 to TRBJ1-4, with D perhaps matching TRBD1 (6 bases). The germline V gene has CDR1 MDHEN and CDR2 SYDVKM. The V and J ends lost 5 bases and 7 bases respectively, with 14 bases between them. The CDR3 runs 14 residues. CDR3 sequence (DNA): TGTGCCAGCAGTCTACCAGGAGGGGGTGAAAAACTGTTTTTT. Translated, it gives CASSLPGGGEKLFF.

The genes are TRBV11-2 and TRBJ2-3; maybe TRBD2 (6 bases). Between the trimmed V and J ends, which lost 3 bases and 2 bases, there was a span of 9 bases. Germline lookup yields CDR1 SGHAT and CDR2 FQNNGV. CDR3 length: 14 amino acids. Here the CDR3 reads CASSFTSFTDTQYF. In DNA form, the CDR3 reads TGTGCCAGCAGCTTTACTAGCTTCACAGATACGCAGTATTTT.

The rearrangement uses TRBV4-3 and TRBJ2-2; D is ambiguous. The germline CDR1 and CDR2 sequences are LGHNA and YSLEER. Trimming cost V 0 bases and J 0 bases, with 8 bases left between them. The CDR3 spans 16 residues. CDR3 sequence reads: CASSQEVPANTGELFF. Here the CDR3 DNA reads TGCGCCAGCAGCCAAGAAGTCCCAGCGAACACCGGGGAGCTGTTTTTT.

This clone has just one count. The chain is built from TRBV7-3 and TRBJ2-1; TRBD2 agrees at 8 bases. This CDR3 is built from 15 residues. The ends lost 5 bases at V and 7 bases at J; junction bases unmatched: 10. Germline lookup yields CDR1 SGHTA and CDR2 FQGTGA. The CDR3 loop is CASSTGLASGNEQFF. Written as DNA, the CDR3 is TGTGCCAGCAGCACCGGACTAGCCTCTGGGAATGAGCAGTTCTTC.

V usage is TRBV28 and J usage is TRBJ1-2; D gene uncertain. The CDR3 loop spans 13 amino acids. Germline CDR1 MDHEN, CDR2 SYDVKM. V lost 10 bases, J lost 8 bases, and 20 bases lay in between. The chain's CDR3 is CATWALQRTGYTF. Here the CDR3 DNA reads TGTGCCACCTGGGCGCTGCAGAGGACGGGCTACACCTTC.

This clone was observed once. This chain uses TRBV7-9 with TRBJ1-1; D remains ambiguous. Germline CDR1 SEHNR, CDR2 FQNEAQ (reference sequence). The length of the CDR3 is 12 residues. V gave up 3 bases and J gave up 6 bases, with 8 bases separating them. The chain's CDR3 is CASSLGRAEAFF. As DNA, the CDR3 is TGTGCCAGCAGCTTGGGTCGCGCTGAAGCTTTCTTT.

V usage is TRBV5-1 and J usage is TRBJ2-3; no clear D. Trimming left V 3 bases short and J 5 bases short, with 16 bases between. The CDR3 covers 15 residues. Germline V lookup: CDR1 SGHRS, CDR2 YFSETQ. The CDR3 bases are TGCGCCAGCAGCTATGGACCAGACTCCGAAGATACGCAGTATTTT. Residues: CASSYGPDSEDTQYF.

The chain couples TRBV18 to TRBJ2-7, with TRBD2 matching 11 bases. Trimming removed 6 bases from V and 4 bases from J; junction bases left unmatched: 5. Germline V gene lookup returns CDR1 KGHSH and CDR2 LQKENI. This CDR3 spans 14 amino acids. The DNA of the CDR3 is TGTGCCAGCTCGGTGACTAGCGGGACGTACGAGCAGTACTTC. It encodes CASSVTSGTYEQYF.

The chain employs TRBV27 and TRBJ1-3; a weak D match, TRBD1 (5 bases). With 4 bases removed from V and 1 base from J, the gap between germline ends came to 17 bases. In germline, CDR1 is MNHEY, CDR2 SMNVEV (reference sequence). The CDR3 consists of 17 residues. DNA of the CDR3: TGTGCCAGCAGTTCATACCTTAGAGGACATTCTGGAAACACCATATATTTT. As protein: CASSSYLRGHSGNTIYF.

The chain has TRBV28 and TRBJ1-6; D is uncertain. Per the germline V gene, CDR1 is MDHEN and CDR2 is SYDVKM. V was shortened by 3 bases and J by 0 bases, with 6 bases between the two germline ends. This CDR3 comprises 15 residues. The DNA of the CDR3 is TGTGCCAGCAGTTTGGGTAGCTCCTATAATTCACCCCTCCACTTT. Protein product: CASSLGSSYNSPLHF.

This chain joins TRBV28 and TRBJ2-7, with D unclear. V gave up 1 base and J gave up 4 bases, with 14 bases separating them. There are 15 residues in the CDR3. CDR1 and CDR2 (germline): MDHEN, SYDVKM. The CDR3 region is CASSLFGVGDYEQYF. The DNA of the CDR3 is TGTGCCAGCAGTTTATTTGGGGTGGGCGATTACGAGCAGTACTTC.

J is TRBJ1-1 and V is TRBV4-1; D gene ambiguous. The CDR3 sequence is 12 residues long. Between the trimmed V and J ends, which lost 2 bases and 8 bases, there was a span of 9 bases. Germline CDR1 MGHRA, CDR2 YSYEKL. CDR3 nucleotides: TGCGCCAGCAGCCAAAAACCGGGAGAAGCTTTCTTT. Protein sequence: CASSQKPGEAFF.

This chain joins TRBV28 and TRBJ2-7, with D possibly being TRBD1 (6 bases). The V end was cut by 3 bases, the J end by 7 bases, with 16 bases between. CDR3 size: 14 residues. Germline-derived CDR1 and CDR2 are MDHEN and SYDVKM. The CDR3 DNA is TGTGCCAGCAGTTTGGTATCAGGGGTCCGGGAGCAGTACTTC. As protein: CASSLVSGVREQYF.

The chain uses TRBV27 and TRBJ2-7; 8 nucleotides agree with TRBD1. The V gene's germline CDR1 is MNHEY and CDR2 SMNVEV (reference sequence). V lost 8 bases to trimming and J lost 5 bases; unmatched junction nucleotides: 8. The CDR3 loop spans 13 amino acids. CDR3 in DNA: TGTGCCAGCCCCCCGGGACAGGCCCACGAGCAGTACTTC. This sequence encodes CASPPGQAHEQYF.

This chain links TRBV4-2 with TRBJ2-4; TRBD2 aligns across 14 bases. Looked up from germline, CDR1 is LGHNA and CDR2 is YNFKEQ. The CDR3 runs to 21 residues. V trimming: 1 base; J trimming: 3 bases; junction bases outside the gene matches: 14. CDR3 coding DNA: TGTGCCAGCAGCCAAGCTCTGTCGGGACTAGCGGGAGAAGTCGGCAAAAACATTCAGTACTTC. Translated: CASSQALSGLAGEVGKNIQYF.

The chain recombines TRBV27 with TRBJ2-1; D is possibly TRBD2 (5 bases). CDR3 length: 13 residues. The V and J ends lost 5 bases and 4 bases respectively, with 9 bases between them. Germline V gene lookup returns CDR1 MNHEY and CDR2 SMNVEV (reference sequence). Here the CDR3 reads CASSKLDYNEQFF. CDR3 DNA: TGTGCCAGCAGTAAACTAGATTACAATGAGCAGTTCTTC.

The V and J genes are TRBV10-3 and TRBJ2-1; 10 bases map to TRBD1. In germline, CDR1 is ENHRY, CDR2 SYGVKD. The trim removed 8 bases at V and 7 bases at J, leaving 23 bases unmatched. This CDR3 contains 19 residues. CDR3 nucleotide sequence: TGTGCCATCTCCCACCCCATTCTTGAACCGGGACAGGGGTGGAATGAGCAGTTCTTC. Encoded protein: CAISHPILEPGQGWNEQFF.

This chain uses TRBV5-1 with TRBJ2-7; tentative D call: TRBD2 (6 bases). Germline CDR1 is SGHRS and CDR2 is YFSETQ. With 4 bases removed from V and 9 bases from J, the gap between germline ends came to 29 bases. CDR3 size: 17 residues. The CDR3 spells CASSPTNGLAQPHRQYF. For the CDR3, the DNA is TGCGCCAGCAGCCCAACAAACGGGCTAGCGCAACCTCACCGGCAGTACTTC.

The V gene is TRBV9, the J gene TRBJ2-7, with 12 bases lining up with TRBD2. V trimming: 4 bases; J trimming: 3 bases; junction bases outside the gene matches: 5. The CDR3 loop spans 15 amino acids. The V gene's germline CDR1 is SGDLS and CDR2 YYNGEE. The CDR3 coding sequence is TGTGCCAGCAGCCCGAGACTAGCGGGGGACTACGAGCAGTACTTC. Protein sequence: CASSPRLAGDYEQYF.

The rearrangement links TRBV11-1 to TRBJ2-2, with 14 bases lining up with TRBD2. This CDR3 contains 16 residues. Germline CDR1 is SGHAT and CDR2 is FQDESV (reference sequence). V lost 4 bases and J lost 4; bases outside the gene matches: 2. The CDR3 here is CASSSGLAGGTGELFF. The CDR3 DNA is TGTGCCAGCAGCTCCGGACTAGCGGGAGGCACCGGGGAGCTGTTTTTT.

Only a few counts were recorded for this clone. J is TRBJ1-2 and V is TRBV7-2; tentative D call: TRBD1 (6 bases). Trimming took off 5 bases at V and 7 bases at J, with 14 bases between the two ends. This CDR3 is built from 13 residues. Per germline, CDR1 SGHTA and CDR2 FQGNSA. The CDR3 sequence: CASSPGGWAGYTF. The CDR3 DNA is TGTGCCAGCAGCCCGGGGGGCTGGGCTGGCTACACCTTC.